The T cell receptor beta chain under discussion was sequenced for a study of persistence of HIV-infected CD4 T cells. Anti-CD3/anti-CD28 beads served as a nonspecific positive control stimulus. CD4+ T cells upregulating both CD40 ligand and CD69 were sorted as responding cells. The immunoSEQ assay was version 4, run in survey mode. Sequenced by immunoSEQ multiplex PCR; TCRdb stores in-frame clones only, minus some. The data contain fewer than 50,000 clones, approximately 93% of them singletons. Turning to this clone: Its antigen is currently unknown.

Deletions cut 3 bases from V and 5 bases from J, with 13 bases between. Germline values: CDR1 SQVTM, CDR2 ANQGSEA. The CDR3 runs 14 residues. This TCR came from an adult man with HIV who was CMV-seropositive. The sample consisted of CD4+ T cells sorted from PBMCs after 18-hour stimulation, taken from a patient who received antiretroviral therapy. The chain uses TRBV29-1 and TRBJ2-2; perhaps TRBD2 as D (7 bases). CDR3 sequence: CSVEAGARTGELFF. The DNA of the CDR3 is TGCAGCGTTGAGGCGGGGGCGAGGACCGGGGAGCTGTTTTTT.